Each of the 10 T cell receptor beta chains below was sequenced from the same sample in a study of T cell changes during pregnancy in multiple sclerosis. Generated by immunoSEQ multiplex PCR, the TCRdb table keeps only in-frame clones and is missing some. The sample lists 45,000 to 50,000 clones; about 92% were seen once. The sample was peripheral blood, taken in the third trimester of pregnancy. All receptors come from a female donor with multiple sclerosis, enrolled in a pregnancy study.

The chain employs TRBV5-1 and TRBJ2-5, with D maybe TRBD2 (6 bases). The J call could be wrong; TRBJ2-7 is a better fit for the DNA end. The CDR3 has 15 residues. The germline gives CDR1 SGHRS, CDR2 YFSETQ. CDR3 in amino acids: CASSLVSGSLYEQYF. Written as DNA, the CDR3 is TGCGCCAGCAGCTTGGTTTCCGGGAGCCTCTACGAGCAGTACTTC.

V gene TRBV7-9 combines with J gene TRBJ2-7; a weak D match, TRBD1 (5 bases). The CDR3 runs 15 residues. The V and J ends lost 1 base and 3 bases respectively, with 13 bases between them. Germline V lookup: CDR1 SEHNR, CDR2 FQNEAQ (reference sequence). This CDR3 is CASSLDDSSSYEQYF. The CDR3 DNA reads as TGTGCCAGCAGCTTAGATGACAGTTCTAGCTACGAGCAGTACTTC.

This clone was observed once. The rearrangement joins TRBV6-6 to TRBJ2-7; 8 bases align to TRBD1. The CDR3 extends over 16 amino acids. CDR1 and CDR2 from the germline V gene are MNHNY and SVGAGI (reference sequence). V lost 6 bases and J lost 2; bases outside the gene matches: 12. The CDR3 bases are TGTGCCAGCAGCCCGAAAGGACAGGGAGGAACCTACGAGCAGTACTTC. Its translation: CASSPKGQGGTYEQYF.

CDR3 DNA sequence: TGCGCCAGCTCAGTCAATGGAGAGGACAGCCCCTCGGGAGATACGCAGTATTTT. Protein: CASSVNGEDSPSGDTQYF. The rearrangement uses TRBV23-1 and TRBJ2-3, with a possible D match to TRBD1 (6 bases). TRBV23-1 is known as an ORF, though its function is uncertain. This CDR3 has 18 residues. Trimming left V 8 bases short and J 5 bases short, with 29 bases between.

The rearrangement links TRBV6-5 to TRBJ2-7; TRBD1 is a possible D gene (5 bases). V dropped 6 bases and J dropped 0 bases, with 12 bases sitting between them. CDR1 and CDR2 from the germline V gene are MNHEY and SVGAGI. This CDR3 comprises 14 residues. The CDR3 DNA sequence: TGTGCCAGCAGAACCGACAGAGGCTCCTACGAGCAGTACTTC. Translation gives CASRTDRGSYEQYF.

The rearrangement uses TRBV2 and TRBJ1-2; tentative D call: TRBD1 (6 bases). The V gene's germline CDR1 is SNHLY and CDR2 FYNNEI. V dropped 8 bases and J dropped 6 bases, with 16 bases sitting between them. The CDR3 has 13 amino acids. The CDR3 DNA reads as TGTGCCAGCTTTACACAGGGATCAGATGGCTACACCTTC. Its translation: CASFTQGSDGYTF.

The CDR3 reads CAWTGEGTSYEQYF. The CDR3 DNA sequence: TGTGCCTGGACAGGGGAAGGGACATCCTACGAGCAGTACTTC. The J gene is TRBJ2-7, the V gene TRBV30; possible D gene TRBD1, 6 bases. The CDR3 totals 14 residues. V gave up 4 bases and J gave up 1 base, with 14 bases separating them. Germline V lookup: CDR1 GTSNPN, CDR2 SVGIG (reference sequence).

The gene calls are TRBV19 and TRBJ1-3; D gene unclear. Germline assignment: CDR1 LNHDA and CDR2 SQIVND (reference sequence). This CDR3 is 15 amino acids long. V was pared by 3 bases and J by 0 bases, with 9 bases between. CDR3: CASSIAAVSGNTIYF. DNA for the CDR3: TGTGCCAGTAGTATCGCGGCAGTCTCTGGAAACACCATATATTTT.

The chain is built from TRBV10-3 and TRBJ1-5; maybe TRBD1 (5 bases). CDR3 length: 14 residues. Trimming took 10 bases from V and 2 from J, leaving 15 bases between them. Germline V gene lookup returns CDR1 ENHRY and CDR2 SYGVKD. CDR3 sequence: CATDEGVRNQPQHF. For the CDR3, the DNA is TGTGCCACAGACGAAGGGGTCCGCAATCAGCCCCAGCATTTT.

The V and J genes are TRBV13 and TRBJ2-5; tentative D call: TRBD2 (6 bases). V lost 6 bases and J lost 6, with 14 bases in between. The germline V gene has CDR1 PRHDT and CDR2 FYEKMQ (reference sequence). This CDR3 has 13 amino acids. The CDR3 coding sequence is TGTGCCAGCAGAGGTACGGGGGAACAGACCCAGTACTTC. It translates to CASRGTGEQTQYF.